Below are 22 T cell receptor beta chains sequenced from a single sample in a study of T cells in Graves' hyperthyroidism and ophthalmopathy. RNA transcripts served as the template for amplifying TCR beta CDR3 regions. A set of HTBI primers served as the primers for a first-round RT-PCR of the TCR CDR3. MiXCR, applied by TCRdb to the multiplex PCR reads, yields one record per CDR3 protein. The sample gives around 450,000 distinct CDR3 sequences, approximately 15% of which show up once; roughly an eighth is in the top ten. Material: blood. These receptors were obtained from a woman between 18 and 29 years old with Graves' hyperthyroidism.

The V gene is TRBV9, the J gene TRBJ2-7; D uncertain. This CDR3 is 15 amino acids long. Germline V gives CDR1 SGDLS, CDR2 YYNGEE. V gave up 3 bases and J gave up 2 bases, with 15 bases separating them. CDR3 sequence reads: CASSEAPGYTYEQYF. CDR3 bases: TGTGCCAGCAGCGAGGCGCCCGGCTATACCTACGAGCAGTACTTC.

The chain recombines TRBV5-6 with TRBJ2-7; tentative D call: TRBD1 (6 bases). The CDR3 is made up of 16 amino acids. In germline, CDR1 is SGHDT, CDR2 YYEEEE. V lost 2 bases and J 0 bases, leaving 15 bases between the germline ends. The DNA of the CDR3 is TGTGCCAGCAGCTTTCGTCGGACAGCCCACTCCTACGAGCAGTACTTC. It is translated as CASSFRRTAHSYEQYF.

This clonotype was observed a handful of times. CDR3: CASSPASGVNTEAFF. The CDR3, as DNA: TGTGCCAGCAGCCCGGCCTCAGGCGTGAACACTGAAGCTTTCTTT. V gene TRBV6-1 combines with J gene TRBJ1-1; D gene ambiguous. V was shortened by 6 bases and J by 0 bases, with 14 bases between the two germline ends. This CDR3 spans 15 amino acids. Germline values: CDR1 MNHNS, CDR2 SASEGT.

The chain combines TRBV3-1 with TRBJ2-5; TRBD2 matches 7 bases. The germline V gene encodes CDR1 LGHDT and CDR2 YNNKEL (reference sequence). The CDR3 runs to 15 residues. After removal of 4 bases from V and 2 bases from J, the junction contained 7 bases not matched to a gene. The CDR3 sequence is CASSRASGEQETQYF. CDR3 nucleotide sequence: TGTGCCAGCAGCCGCGCAAGCGGGGAACAAGAGACCCAGTACTTC.

This clonotype was found a few times. The genes are TRBV7-6 and TRBJ1-5, with D tentatively TRBD1 (5 bases). The V gene's germline CDR1 is SGHVS and CDR2 FNYEAQ. The CDR3 is 15 amino acids. Deletions cut 1 base from V and 2 bases from J, with 9 bases between. The CDR3 coding sequence is TGTGCCAGCAGCTTAGGGGGGTATGGCAATCAGCCCCAGCATTTT. Translating it yields CASSLGGYGNQPQHF.

The chain links TRBV7-9 to TRBJ2-5; 7 positions match TRBD1. The CDR3 extends over 12 amino acids. V was clipped by 5 bases and J by 14 bases; unmatched bases: 11. Germline V gene data show CDR1 as SEHNR and CDR2 as FQNEAQ (reference sequence). The CDR3 sequence: CASSPAAGGKYF. The CDR3 coding sequence is TGTGCCAGCAGCCCAGCGGCAGGGGGAAAATACTTC.

The table lists this clonotype with many counts. This sequence joins TRBV20-1 and TRBJ1-6; D perhaps matches TRBD1 (5 bases). The CDR3 sequence is 13 residues long. V was trimmed by 3 bases and J by 7 bases, leaving 10 bases between them. Germline V gene lookup returns CDR1 DFQATT and CDR2 SNEGSKA (reference sequence). The CDR3 here is CSASRESNSPLHF. CDR3 bases: TGCAGTGCTAGCAGGGAAAGCAATTCACCCCTCCACTTT.

In its sample, this clonotype was seen many times. This chain connects TRBV7-9 to TRBJ2-7; tentatively, D is TRBD2 (5 bases). Deletions cut 6 bases from V and 0 bases from J, with 12 bases between. Germline-derived CDR1 and CDR2 are SEHNR and FQNEAQ (reference sequence). CDR3 length: 14 amino acids. The CDR3 region is CASSTERSSYEQYF. The CDR3 DNA reads as TGTGCCAGCAGTACAGAGCGGAGCTCCTACGAGCAGTACTTC. The full variable domain, rest sourced from reference TRBV7-9 and TRBJ2-7, is DTGVSQNPRHKITKRGQNVTFRCDPISEHNRLYWYRQTLGQGPEFLTYFQNEAQLEKSRLLSDRFSAERPKGSFSTLEIQRTEQGDSAMYLCASSTERSSYEQYFGPGTRLTVT.

The chain carries TRBV24-1 and TRBJ2-4; D call uncertain. Trimming removed 3 bases at V and 7 bases at J, with 15 bases between. Germline V gene sequence: CDR1 KGHDR, CDR2 SFDVKD. This CDR3 spans 15 amino acids. The CDR3 loop reads CATSDPVSTGNIQYF. The CDR3 DNA is TGTGCCACCAGTGATCCTGTCTCGACCGGGAACATTCAGTACTTC.

Only a few counts were recorded for this clonotype. The rearrangement links TRBV19 to TRBJ1-1; the match to TRBD1 covers 7 bases. The V gene end was trimmed by 6 bases and the J gene end by 1 base; junction bases not matched to a gene: 5. CDR3 length equals 14 residues. Germline CDR1 is LNHDA and CDR2 is SQIVND (reference sequence). The CDR3 DNA reads as TGTGCCAGTAGGCAGACAGGGACGAACACTGAAGCTTTCTTT. Translated: CASRQTGTNTEAFF.

About this clonotype itself: Just one base apart from a much larger clone, this may be a read error. The missing conserved phenylalanine or tryptophan at the end of this CDR3 makes a read error likely. This rearrangement joins TRBV18 to TRBJ2-7, with D uncertain. The CDR3 loop spans 14 amino acids. V lost 2 bases and J 2 bases, leaving 10 bases between the germline ends. Germline assignment: CDR1 KGHSH and CDR2 LQKENI. CDR3 bases: TGTGCCAGCTCACCAGGCTTGATCGCCTACGAGCAGTACTCC. It specifies CASSPGLIAYEQYS.

This clonotype was counted a few times. V and J are TRBV5-1 and TRBJ2-7; 11 bases line up with TRBD1. Unmatched junction bases numbered 5, after V lost 2 bases and J lost 4 bases. Germline V gene lookup returns CDR1 SGHRS and CDR2 YFSETQ. CDR3 length equals 15 residues. The CDR3 sequence: CASSFPGTGGYEQYF. The DNA for the CDR3 is TGCGCCAGCAGCTTCCCCGGGACAGGGGGTTACGAGCAGTACTTC.

The chain uses TRBV27 and TRBJ2-1, with 8 bases identical to TRBD2. Germline V gives CDR1 MNHEY, CDR2 SMNVEV (reference sequence). The CDR3 has 16 residues. CDR3 DNA sequence: TGTGGAACTTCTTCGGGGGGGCCGAGCTCCTACAATGAGCAGTTCTTC. Translating it yields CGTSSGGPSSYNEQFF.

This clonotype was counted at least ten times. V and J are TRBV7-8 and TRBJ2-1; 10 positions match TRBD1. This CDR3 spans 14 amino acids. Germline V CDR1 and CDR2: SGHVS, FQNEAQ. Trimming at V came to 3 bases and at J to 9 bases, leaving 5 bases not matched to a gene. The CDR3 is CASSFGTGVGEQFF. For the CDR3, the DNA is TGTGCCAGCAGCTTCGGGACAGGGGTCGGTGAGCAGTTCTTC.

In its sample, this clonotype was seen many times. Written as DNA, the CDR3 is TGTGCCAGCAGCTCAACAGGGGGCCCCAACACTGAAGCTTTCTTT. Its translation is CASSSTGGPNTEAFF. The genes are TRBV7-6 and TRBJ1-1, with 9 nucleotides matching TRBD1. After removal of 4 bases from V and 2 bases from J, the junction contained 5 bases not matched to a gene. Germline V gene sequence: CDR1 SGHVS, CDR2 FNYEAQ. This CDR3 has 15 residues.

The rearrangement joins TRBV10-2 to TRBJ2-1; tentative D call: TRBD1 (5 bases). V lost 6 bases and J 1 base, leaving 16 bases between the germline ends. CDR1 and CDR2 (germline): WSHSY, SAAADI. The CDR3 totals 16 residues. The CDR3 reads CASSGQATLSYNEQFF. In nucleotides, the CDR3 is TGCGCCAGCAGCGGACAAGCTACCTTATCCTACAATGAGCAGTTCTTC.

This clonotype was observed a few times. The rearrangement joins TRBV20-1 to TRBJ2-7, with 9 nucleotides matching TRBD2. V lost 3 bases and J lost 2; bases outside the gene matches: 5. This CDR3 comprises 14 residues. CDR1 is DFQATT, CDR2 SNEGSKA, per germline (reference sequence). The CDR3 is CSASRGGATYEQYF. CDR3 nucleotide sequence: TGCAGTGCTAGTCGCGGGGGGGCAACCTACGAGCAGTACTTC.

The chain employs TRBV5-6 and TRBJ1-2, with 8 bases aligning to TRBD1. There are 17 residues in the CDR3. Germline CDR1 is SGHDT and CDR2 is YYEEEE. J gave up 5 bases and V 5 bases, and 17 bases lay outside the gene matches. CDR3 sequence (DNA): TGTGCCAGCAGGCCCGGGACAGGCGCAGGTGGTCCGTATGGCTACACCTTC. This translates into CASRPGTGAGGPYGYTF. Based on the CDR3 plus reference TRBV5-6 and TRBJ1-2, the full variable domain is DAGVTQSPTHLIKTRGQQVTLRCSPKSGHDTVSWYQQALGQGPQFIFQYYEEEERQRGNFPDRFSGHQFPNYSSELNVNALLLGDSALYLCASRPGTGAGGPYGYTFGSGTRLTVV.

This clonotype occurred many times. The gene calls are TRBV3-1 and TRBJ1-1; no clear D gene. This CDR3 contains 12 residues. Germline V gives CDR1 LGHDT, CDR2 YNNKEL (reference sequence). Trimming took 1 base from V and 8 from J, leaving 8 bases between them. This CDR3 is CASSQGSKEAFF. CDR3 bases: TGTGCCAGCAGCCAAGGTTCGAAGGAAGCTTTCTTT. The complete variable domain, with remaining parts taken from reference TRBV3-1 and TRBJ1-1, reads DTAVSQTPKYLVTQMGNDKSIKCEQNLGHDTMYWYKQDSKKFLKIMFSYNNKELIINETVPNRFSPKSPDKAHLNLHINSLELGDSAVYFCASSQGSKEAFFGQGTRLTVV.

The table lists this clonotype with a few counts. The chain carries TRBV5-5 and TRBJ1-5; D is unclear. V lost 0 bases, J lost 5 bases, and 12 bases lay in between. Germline V gene sequence: CDR1 SGHKS, CDR2 YYEKEE (reference sequence). CDR3 size: 15 residues. The CDR3 loop is CASSLVSSNHQPQHF. DNA of the CDR3: TGTGCCAGCAGCTTGGTGAGCAGTAACCATCAGCCCCAGCATTTT.

Ten or more counts support this clonotype. DNA for the CDR3: TGTGCCAGCAGCTCCTTAGCCAAGACCCCTAGGGGGTCTAACTATGGCTACACCTTC. Translated, it gives CASSSLAKTPRGSNYGYTF. The chain combines TRBV11-2 with TRBJ1-2; TRBD1 is a possible D gene (6 bases). The CDR3 runs to 19 residues. Between the trimmed V and J ends, which lost 4 bases and 0 bases, there was a span of 24 bases. CDR1 is SGHAT, CDR2 FQNNGV, per germline. The full variable domain, rest sourced from reference TRBV11-2 and TRBJ1-2, is EAGVAQSPRYKIIEKRQSVAFWCNPISGHATLYWYQQILGQGPKLLIQFQNNGVVDDSQLPKDRFSAERLKGVDSTLKIQPAKLEDSAVYLCASSSLAKTPRGSNYGYTFGSGTRLTVV.

This clonotype has a single count. This chain links TRBV19 with TRBJ2-3; 10 nucleotides match TRBD2. J gave up 3 bases and V 10 bases, and 7 bases lay outside the gene matches. This CDR3 spans 14 amino acids. Germline-derived CDR1 and CDR2 are LNHDA and SQIVND (reference sequence). CDR3 in DNA: TGTGCCATTGCGTTGACTAGCGGGACAGATACGCAGTATTTT. It specifies CAIALTSGTDTQYF.